The entry below gives a single TCR beta chain sequence along with its context. Germline V gives CDR1 LNHDA, CDR2 SQIVND (reference sequence). V was cut by 3 bases and J by 6 bases, with 12 bases left in between. CDR3 length equals 14 residues. Study processing details: By means of reference gene primer amplification, nucleated cell counts were estimated. Method: immunoSEQ multiplex PCR; TCRdb's copy keeps in-frame clones and lacks some. That table is the source of V, J and clone size, and D and trimming were worked out from the DNA. This table holds tens of thousands of clones, 80% found once. The record originates from a study of blood T cell repertoires in COVID-19. About the research overall: Samples taken during acute and convalescent COVID-19 were collected in the United States, Italy and Spain. PBMCs, B-cell-depleted T cells, or T cells were the source of the cDNA or gDNA that made up the material.

The sample comprised peripheral blood. The rearrangement uses TRBV19 and TRBJ1-5; D remains unclear. This receptor was identified in a human donor in a cohort sampled during active COVID-19. The CDR3 sequence is CASSIGADLQPQHF. The CDR3 DNA is TGTGCCAGTAGTATCGGAGCAGATCTTCAGCCCCAGCATTTT.